This TCR beta chain was captured by sequencing in a study of siplizumab effects on memory and regulatory T cells. This clone has more than one count but fewer than ten. Using immunoSEQ multiplex PCR, the repertoire was profiled, and TCRdb retains in-frame clones only, with some absent. Of over 85,000 clones listed, roughly 96% were seen once; the top ten hold around 0.031%. The length of the CDR3 is 12 residues. The germline gives CDR1 SEHNR, CDR2 FQNEAQ (reference sequence). The V and J ends lost 3 bases and 1 base respectively, with 3 bases between them. This sequence originates from a human donor in good health. V usage is TRBV7-9 and J usage is TRBJ1-1; D is ambiguous. The specimen was naive CD4+ T cells sorted from blood. The CDR3 reads CASSFENTEAFF. The DNA for the CDR3 is TGTGCCAGCAGCTTTGAGAACACTGAAGCTTTCTTT.